Listed here is a single T cell receptor beta chain. Its antigen is currently unknown. This sample stems from a study of cytomegalovirus exposure and HLA in healthy donors. The study, taken as a whole, reports: Later analysis identified a missense DCLRE1C variant that was linked to TCR beta V- and J-gene trimming. Roughly uniform sequencing depth across donors was assumed, possibly incorrectly. It was about 180 TCR beta chains that were listed as cytomegalovirus-associated.

Both 60 Vbeta primers and 13 Jbeta primers went into the PCR. Clones were sequenced by immunoSEQ multiplex PCR, and TCRdb holds only the in-frame ones, with some missing. The sample yields 130,000 or so clones, nearly 80% seen once. The CDR3 is 22 residues long. V lost 0 bases to trimming and J lost 0 bases; unmatched junction nucleotides: 12. Looked up from germline, CDR1 is LGHNA and CDR2 is YSLEER. The TCR originated in a male donor in good health and CMV-seronegative. The sample was PBMCs. The genes are TRBV4-3 and TRBJ2-6, with TRBD1 identical over 12 bases. The CDR3 DNA is TGCGCCAGCAGCCAAGAAGCCGGGACAGGGGGCCGACTGAGCTCTGGGGCCAACGTCCTGACTTTC. Encoded protein: CASSQEAGTGGRLSSGANVLTF.